Detailed here is one T cell receptor beta chain. Germline trimming cut 5 bases from V and 4 bases from J; bases unmatched to any gene: 13. The CDR3 extends over 16 amino acids. CDR1 is SGHVS, CDR2 FQNEAQ, per germline. This sample was taken from a study of blood T cell repertoires in COVID-19. Study summary: The United States, Italy and Spain supplied acute and convalescent COVID-19 samples. Sample material is recorded as cDNA or gDNA derived from T cells, B-cell-depleted T cells, or PBMCs.

Authors' methods: Amplification from reference gene primers served as the basis for estimated nucleated cell counts. Generated by immunoSEQ multiplex PCR, the TCRdb table keeps only in-frame clones and is missing some. V and J calls and clone size are given by that table; D and trimming were obtained from the DNA. The sample has 220,000 or so clones; approximately 82% are singletons. The sequence was collected from a woman of 80 years or more with acute or convalescent COVID-19. The sample consisted of peripheral blood. The chain is built from TRBV7-8 and TRBJ2-5; 7 nucleotides agree with TRBD2. The CDR3 region has the DNA TGTGCCAGCAGCCCCAATGGGGCGGGGGTCCCAGAGACCCAGTACTTC. This gives the protein CASSPNGAGVPETQYF. Full variable domain (remainder filled in from reference TRBV7-8 and TRBJ2-5): GAGVSQSPRYKVAKRGQDVALRCDPISGHVSLFWYQQALGQGPEFLTYFQNEAQLDKSGLPSDRFFAERPEGSVSTLKIQRTQQEDSAVYLCASSPNGAGVPETQYFGPGTRLLVL.